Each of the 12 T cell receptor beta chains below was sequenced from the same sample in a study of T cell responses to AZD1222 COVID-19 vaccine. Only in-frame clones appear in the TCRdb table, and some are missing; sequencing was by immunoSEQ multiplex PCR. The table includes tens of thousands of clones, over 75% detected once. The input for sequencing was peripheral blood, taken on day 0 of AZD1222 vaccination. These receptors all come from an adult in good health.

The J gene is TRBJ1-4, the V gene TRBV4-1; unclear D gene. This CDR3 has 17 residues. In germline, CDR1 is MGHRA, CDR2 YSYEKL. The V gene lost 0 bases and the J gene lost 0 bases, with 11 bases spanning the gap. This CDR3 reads CASSQDGRPATNEKLFF. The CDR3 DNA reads TGCGCCAGCAGCCAAGATGGCAGGCCTGCAACTAATGAAAAACTGTTTTTT.

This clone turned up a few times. This CDR3 is CASSYSPGPYEQYF. CDR3 nucleotide sequence: TGTGCCAGCAGTTACTCGCCAGGGCCCTACGAGCAGTACTTC. This chain joins TRBV6-5 and TRBJ2-7; D is perhaps TRBD1 (5 bases). Trimming removed 0 bases at V and 2 bases at J, with 8 bases between. Germline loops: CDR1 MNHEY, CDR2 SVGAGI. This CDR3 is 14 amino acids long.

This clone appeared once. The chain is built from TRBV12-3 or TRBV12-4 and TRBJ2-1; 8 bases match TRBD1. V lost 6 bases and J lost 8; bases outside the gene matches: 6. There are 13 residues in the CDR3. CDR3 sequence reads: CASSGQGLHEQFF. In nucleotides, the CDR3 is TGTGCCAGCAGCGGACAGGGTCTTCATGAGCAGTTCTTC.

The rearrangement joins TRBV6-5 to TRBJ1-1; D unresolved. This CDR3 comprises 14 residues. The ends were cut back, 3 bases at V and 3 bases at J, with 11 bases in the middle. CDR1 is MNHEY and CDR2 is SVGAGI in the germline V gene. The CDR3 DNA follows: TGTGCCAGCAGTTATCGGTTCCAGGACACTGAAGCTTTCTTT. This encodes CASSYRFQDTEAFF.

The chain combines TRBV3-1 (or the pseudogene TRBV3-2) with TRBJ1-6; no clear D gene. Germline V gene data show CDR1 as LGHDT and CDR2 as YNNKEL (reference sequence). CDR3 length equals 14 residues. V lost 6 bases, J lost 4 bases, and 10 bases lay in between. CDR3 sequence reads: CASSAEAYNSPLHF. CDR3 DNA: TGTGCCAGCAGTGCGGAGGCTTATAATTCACCCCTCCACTTT.

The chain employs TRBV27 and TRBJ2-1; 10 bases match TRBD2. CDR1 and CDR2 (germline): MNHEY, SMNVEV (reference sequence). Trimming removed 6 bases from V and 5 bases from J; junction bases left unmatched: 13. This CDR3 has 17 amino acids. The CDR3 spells CASSSPRASGRNNEQFF. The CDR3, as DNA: TGTGCCAGCAGCTCTCCGCGGGCTAGCGGGAGAAACAATGAGCAGTTCTTC.

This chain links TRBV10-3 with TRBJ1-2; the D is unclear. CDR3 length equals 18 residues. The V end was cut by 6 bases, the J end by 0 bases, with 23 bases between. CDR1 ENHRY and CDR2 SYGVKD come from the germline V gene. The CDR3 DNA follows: TGTGCCATCAGAGCGAGAGGGTCGGAAACTCAAGCTAACTATGGCTACACCTTC. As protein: CAIRARGSETQANYGYTF.

CDR3 protein: CATRPGPNTEAFF. The CDR3 DNA is TGTGCCACCAGACCCGGGCCGAACACTGAAGCTTTCTTT. The V gene is TRBV15, the J gene TRBJ1-1; no definite D call. V shed 6 bases and J shed 1 base, with 9 bases lying between them. The CDR3 runs to 13 residues. Germline V gene sequence: CDR1 LNHNV, CDR2 YYDKDF (reference sequence).

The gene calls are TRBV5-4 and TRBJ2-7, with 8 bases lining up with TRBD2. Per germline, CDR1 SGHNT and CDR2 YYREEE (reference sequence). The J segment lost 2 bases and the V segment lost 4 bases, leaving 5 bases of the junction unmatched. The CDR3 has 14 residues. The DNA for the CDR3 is TGTGCCAGCAGCGTAGGACTAGCAGCCTACGAGCAGTACTTC. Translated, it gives CASSVGLAAYEQYF.

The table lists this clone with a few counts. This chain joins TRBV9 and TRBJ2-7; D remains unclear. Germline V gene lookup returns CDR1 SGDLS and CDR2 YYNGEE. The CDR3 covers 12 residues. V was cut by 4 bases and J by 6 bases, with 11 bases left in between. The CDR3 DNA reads TGTGCCAGCAGCCCCCGGGTTGGCGAGCAGTACTTC. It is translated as CASSPRVGEQYF.

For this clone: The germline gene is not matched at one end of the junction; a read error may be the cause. CDR3: CAWSDTGLGNAF. DNA for the CDR3: TGTGCCTGGAGTGACACAGGGTTGGGTAACGCCTTC. This chain joins TRBV30 and TRBJ1-2, with a tentative D call TRBD1 (6 bases). Germline assignment: CDR1 GTSNPN and CDR2 SVGIG (reference sequence). The CDR3 sequence is 12 residues long. The whole variable domain, filled in from reference TRBV30 and TRBJ1-2, reads SQTIHQWPATLVQPVGSPLSLECTVEGTSNPNLYWYRQAAGRGLQLLFYSVGIGQISSEVPQNLSASRPQDRQFILSSKKLLLSDSGFYLCAWSDTGLGNAFGSGTRLTVV.

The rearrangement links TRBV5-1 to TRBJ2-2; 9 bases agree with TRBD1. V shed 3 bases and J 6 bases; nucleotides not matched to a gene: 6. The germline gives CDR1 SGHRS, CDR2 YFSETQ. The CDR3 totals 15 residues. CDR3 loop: CASSYRDRVSGELFF. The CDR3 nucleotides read TGCGCCAGCAGCTACCGGGACAGGGTTTCCGGGGAGCTGTTTTTT.